This entry is about one T cell receptor (beta chain). Antigen: not known. Germline assignment: CDR1 SGHAT and CDR2 FQNNGV. The CDR3 is 15 residues long. Trimming at V came to 4 bases and at J to 4 bases, leaving 8 bases not matched to a gene. This sample was taken from a study of T cell repertoires and HLA-DP antigens. Looking at the study overall: Donors were two male and one female, aged 18-to-29 to 60-to-69.

Pre-culture CD4+ samples were sequenced deeply, targeting hundreds of thousands of T cell genomes. Produced via immunoSEQ multiplex PCR; TCRdb's table is partial and in-frame only. The table includes approximately 100,000 clones, around nine tenths detected once. General study findings and limits: Total CD4+ responders were stimulated by HeLa antigen-presenting cells.

Sequenced sample: CD4+ T cells from PBMCs. This TCR derives from a man aged 50 to 60 in good health and CMV-seronegative. V gene TRBV11-2 combines with J gene TRBJ2-3; 7 bases agree with TRBD1. The DNA of the CDR3 is TGTGCCAGCAGCTCCACCGGGACAGTTGCAGATACGCAGTATTTT. Translation gives CASSSTGTVADTQYF.